The T cell receptor (beta chain) under discussion was sequenced for a study of blood T cell repertoires in COVID-19 (dated by TCRdb to 2018 to 2021). General notes on the study: Samples covering the acute and convalescent phases of COVID-19 were provided by collaborators in the United States, Italy and Spain. The material from the prospective study consisted of cDNA or gDNA derived from T cells, B-cell-depleted T cells, or PBMCs. The dataset comprised deeply sampled blood TCRbeta repertoires from subjects exposed to, actively infected with, or recovered from COVID-19. A freely available public database, intended as a resource for researchers studying the immune response to SARS-CoV-2, is where the repertoires were released. Samples came from the ongoing ImmuneRACE study (first 160 participants) plus 1,254 subjects from 6 global collaborators. Nearly every sample came with metadata listing a de-identified subject ID, COVID-19 status, age in years and sex. Where available, HLA class I and class II types were taken from metadata supplied by the sample provider and were not determined by assay-based typing. What the authors observed across the whole study: The quantity of clinical and demographic metadata differed by source and by participant and was supplied without curation.

To note about this clone: Its antigen remains unidentified. One base away there is no much larger clone; base qualities are not given.

TCRbeta CDR3 regions were amplified from genomic DNA by means of the immunoSEQ Assay, a bias-controlled multiplex PCR. In the source study's methods: Nucleated cell counts per sample were estimated from amplification of reference gene primers within the assay. Sequence reads were collapsed and filtered to measure the absolute abundance of every unique TCRbeta CDR3 rearrangement. Productive Simpson clonality was computed per sample as the square root of Simpson's diversity index over productive rearrangements. The immuneACCESS repertoire file appears here via TCRdb, limited to in-frame rearrangements. These files lack a portion of the clones; in checked studies, under half of the deficit traces to unresolved V genes, and the cause of the others is not known. The DNA was the basis for D and trimming; V, J and clone size are from that table. This sample has about 170,000 clones in its table, and around four fifths of those were observed once. Around 13% of the sample comes from the top ten.

One collaborating source in Seattle enrolled patients while the patients were actively infected and followed the patients over time throughout the course of disease. Each collaborating institution followed its own protocols to collect whole blood in K2EDTA tubes. For TCRbeta analysis, collaborator samples were shipped as frozen whole blood, as isolated PBMCs, or as DNA extracted from either sample type. Counted from cysteine to phenylalanine, this CDR3 has 11 amino acids. CDR3 DNA only is kept here, 33 bases in frame from base 1. CDR1 SNHLY and CDR2 FYNNEI are derived from the germline V gene. V drops 6 bases and J drops 12 bases, leaving 14 bases in between.

The sequenced sample consisted of peripheral blood. The rearranged chain carries TRBV2 and TRBJ1-1; matching of 5 bases hints at TRBD1 as the D gene. The source is a woman in her sixties or seventies with COVID-19, enrolled during active disease. The CDR3 here reads CASRGLLVTFF. DNA sequence: TGTGCCAGCAGGGGGCTGTTAGTTACTTTCTTT.